This T cell receptor beta chain emerged from a study of T-cell reconstitution after alpha-beta-depleted transplantation in children. This clonotype was seen a handful of times. Researchers prepared the TCRbeta library using unique molecular identifiers, the study reports. TCRdb recomputed calls from the PCR reads with MiXCR, one row per CDR3 protein. This table has 500,000 or so distinct CDR3 sequences, about 33% appearing once. The length of the CDR3 is 13 residues. The germline V gene encodes CDR1 MNHEY and CDR2 SMNVEV (reference sequence). The V and J ends lost 7 bases and 16 bases respectively, with 23 bases between them.

The receptor was derived from a human donor who donated a stem cell graft to a child with aplastic anemia. The rearrangement uses TRBV27 and TRBJ1-5, with D perhaps TRBD1 (5 bases). Material: PBMCs from the stem cell graft donor, obtained from the stem cell graft. As DNA, the CDR3 is TGTGCCAGCAAAGGGAACGGGGCATTCCACCTTCATTTT. This gives the protein CASKGNGAFHLHF.